The T cell receptor (beta chain) under discussion was sequenced for a study of shared clonotypes between healthy human individuals. Sequencing was performed with immunoSEQ multiplex PCR; in TCRdb, only in-frame clones are kept and a portion is missing. The profile shows about 1.5 million clones, about 98% of them singletons. Trimming took 4 bases from V and 0 from J, leaving 18 bases between them. The V gene's germline CDR1 is SGHRS and CDR2 YFSETQ. The CDR3 runs to 17 residues. A remark on this clone: The target antigen is unknown.

Whole-study results and caveats: Non-shared clonotypes had lower generation probabilities than those shared by all four donors. The study drew on few donors, limiting represented genetic and exposure-history diversity.

The sequence was collected from a man aged 25-45 years in good health. Material: naive CD4+ T cells sorted from blood. Regarding subset: CD45RA+ positively selected. The V gene is TRBV5-1, the J gene TRBJ2-3; D possibly corresponds to TRBD2 (7 bases). The CDR3 is CASSKGVTSDSTDTQYF. CDR3 in DNA: TGCGCCAGCAGCAAGGGGGTCACTAGCGATAGCACAGATACGCAGTATTTT.